What follows are 7 T cell receptor beta chains derived from one specimen sequenced in a study of CD8+ T cells in alopecia areata. As to treatment: oral pan-JAK inhibitor, 5-10 mg twice daily. Sequencing used cDNA as its template, made by extracting RNA and reverse transcribing it. Profiling relied on immunoSEQ multiplex PCR, and the TCRdb table lists in-frame clones only, not all of them. This table has over 150,000 clones, less than 80% appearing once. Specimen: CD4+ T cells sorted from blood, collected at week 24, from a patient treated with tofacitinib. The receptor source for this set is a human donor with alopecia areata.

This clone was seen only a few times. J is TRBJ1-6 and V is TRBV6-6, with a possible D match to TRBD1 (6 bases). This CDR3 is built from 13 residues. V was shortened by 4 bases and J by 10 bases, with 11 bases between the two germline ends. Germline V gene sequence: CDR1 MNHNY, CDR2 SVGAGI (reference sequence). This CDR3 reads CASSSGEGSPLHF. CDR3 nucleotide sequence: TGTGCCAGCAGTTCAGGGGAGGGCTCACCCCTCCACTTT.

The chain employs TRBV29-1 and TRBJ2-7; 8 nucleotides match TRBD1. There are 14 residues in the CDR3. The V and J ends lost 3 bases and 1 base, in that order; junction bases with no gene match: 5. Per germline, CDR1 SQVTM and CDR2 ANQGSEA. Here the CDR3 reads CSVEGQGASYEQYF. The CDR3 region has the DNA TGCAGCGTTGAGGGGCAGGGGGCGTCCTACGAGCAGTACTTC.

The gene calls are TRBV30 and TRBJ2-7; a possible D gene is TRBD1 (5 bases). The germline V gene encodes CDR1 GTSNPN and CDR2 SVGIG (reference sequence). V was clipped by 2 bases and J by 2 bases, with 16 bases between them. This CDR3 is 15 amino acids long. The CDR3 region has the DNA TGTGCCTGGAGTTATGACAGCCTCCCTGCCTACGAGCAGTACTTC. This codes for CAWSYDSLPAYEQYF.

The chain is built from TRBV29-1 and TRBJ2-3; 8 bases agree with TRBD1. The CDR3 is 14 amino acids. V was pared by 1 base and J by 0 bases, with 0 bases of the junction left unmatched. Germline loops: CDR1 SQVTM, CDR2 ANQGSEA. The CDR3 DNA sequence: TGCAGCGTTGAAGGGGACAGGAGCACAGATACGCAGTATTTT. Amino acid sequence: CSVEGDRSTDTQYF.

DNA for the CDR3: TGTGCCTGGACTCCTACAGGGGCCAACGTCCTGACTTTC. This codes for CAWTPTGANVLTF. The V call is TRBV30, the J call TRBJ2-6; D gene uncertain. Germline CDR1 reads GTSNPN; CDR2 reads SVGIG (reference sequence). The CDR3 contains 13 residues. Between the trimmed V and J ends, which lost 4 bases and 4 bases, there was a span of 8 bases.

The chain is built from TRBV23-1 and TRBJ1-2; TRBD1 agrees at 8 bases. TRBV23-1 is an open reading frame, and its role is uncertain. V gave up 4 bases and J gave up 4 bases; unmatched junction bases: 20. The CDR3 extends over 19 amino acids. The CDR3 DNA reads TGCGCCAGCAGTCCAACCCGATTGGGACAGGTTCGGGGCGGCTATGGCTACACCTTC. This sequence encodes CASSPTRLGQVRGGYGYTF.

This chain connects TRBV9 to TRBJ1-2; D gene unclear. With 1 base removed from V and 4 bases from J, the gap between germline ends came to 5 bases. The CDR3 contains 12 residues. CDR1 and CDR2 (germline): SGDLS, YYNGEE. Written as DNA, the CDR3 is TGTGCCAGCAGCGTATTGGGCTATGGCTACACCTTC. Encoded protein: CASSVLGYGYTF.